This TCR beta chain was retrieved from a study of blood T cell repertoires in COVID-19. Overall study: There were acute and convalescent COVID-19 samples, and they came from the United States, Italy and Spain. Sample material is recorded as cDNA or gDNA derived from T cells, B-cell-depleted T cells, or PBMCs.

In the authors' methods: Amplified reference gene primers provided the basis for estimating nucleated cell counts. Only in-frame clones appear in the TCRdb table, and some are missing; sequencing was by immunoSEQ multiplex PCR. Clonal size and the V and J genes are those of that table, whereas D and trimming came from the DNA. This table holds some 160,000 clones, about 80% found once. What was sequenced was peripheral blood. The sequence came from a man in his sixties or seventies with active or convalescent COVID-19.

This CDR3 reads CASRKTGAPNTEAFF. The DNA for the CDR3 is TGTGCCAGCAGGAAGACAGGGGCCCCGAACACTGAAGCTTTCTTT. The rearrangement links TRBV6-5 to TRBJ1-1; TRBD1 matches at 8 bases. Germline lookup yields CDR1 MNHEY and CDR2 SVGAGI. This CDR3 is 15 amino acids long. V gave up 6 bases and J gave up 1 base; unmatched junction bases: 7.